This TCR beta chain was sequenced in a study of shared clonotypes between healthy human individuals. Naive CD8 cells, CD45RO-negative and positively selected for CCR7, excluded terminally differentiated effector memory CD45RA+ cells. Study-level findings and limits: Clonotypes shared by all four donors outscored non-shared clonotypes in generation probability. Specimens sampled were limited to blood, with tissue repertoires likely differing. Several donors shared about 4.5% of their naive CD4 clonotypes.

The V gene's germline CDR1 is MNHEY and CDR2 SMNVEV (reference sequence). V was pared by 9 bases and J by 7 bases, with 16 bases between. The CDR3 is 14 residues long. Clones were read by immunoSEQ multiplex PCR, and TCRdb kept only the in-frame ones, dropping some. Of around 2,000,000 clones in the sample, about 94% are singletons; the top ten hold 0.9% to 1.5%. Turning to this clone: Its specificity is not known.

Sequenced: naive CD8+ T cells sorted from blood. The rearrangement joins TRBV27 to TRBJ1-6, with a possible D match to TRBD1 (6 bases). The TCR comes from a man aged 18 to 29 in good health. The CDR3 nucleotides are TGTGCCAGTTGTATAGGGGGTGCCAATTCACCCCTCCACTTT. Protein product: CASCIGGANSPLHF.